Detailed here is one T cell receptor beta chain. Antigen unknown. The data are from a study of cytomegalovirus exposure and HLA in healthy donors. Study results and caveats: The study assumed roughly uniform donor sequencing depth for presence/absence analyses. Earlier analysis found most TCR beta V segments productive about 87% or about 30% of the time. V- and J-gene trimming of TCR beta was linked (in a later analysis) to a missense DCLRE1C variant.

The PCR employed 60 Vbeta primers together with 13 Jbeta primers. How the authors handled the data: Later, 80 million or so unique TCR beta chains were counted in an analysis, and roughly 11 million of them were shared. Clones were sequenced by immunoSEQ multiplex PCR, and TCRdb holds only the in-frame ones, with some missing. V, J and clone size reflect that table, while D and trimming were determined from the DNA. This sample has about 150,000 clones, with about four fifths found just once. Germline CDR1 reads MNHEY; CDR2 reads SVGAGI. The CDR3 contains 14 residues. J gave up 5 bases and V 8 bases, and 8 bases lay outside the gene matches.

This clonotype was sampled from a man aged 50-59 years in good health and CMV-seropositive. The specimen sequenced was PBMCs. This chain joins TRBV6-5 and TRBJ1-5, with TRBD1 identical over 8 bases. Here the CDR3 reads CASGLDRADQPQHF. CDR3 nucleotides: TGTGCCAGCGGGTTGGACAGGGCTGATCAGCCCCAGCATTTT.